Listed below are T cell receptor beta chains from one sample, sequenced in a study of T cells expressing NK-cell markers. One entry per CDR3 protein, without DNA, is what TCRdb gives after re-calling the 5' RACE reads. In total, the table holds 440,000 or so distinct CDR3 sequences. The source material was blood T cells: a sorted CD56 or NKG2C T cell subset, CD4+ or CD8+ T cells, or bulk PBMC T cells (not recorded which). The source of these receptors is a woman aged 18 to 75 in good health. CDR3s include the opening cysteine and the closing phenylalanine or tryptophan.

J gene: TRBJ2-3
V gene: TRBV12-3/TRBV12-4
CDR3 length: 16
CDR3 protein: CASSLEAGGRGDTQYF

J gene: TRBJ2-5
V gene: TRBV5-4
CDR3 length: 12
CDR3 protein: CASSPGWETQYF

J gene: TRBJ2-2
V gene: TRBV5-1
CDR3 length: 14
CDR3 protein: CASSPGTIGGELFF

J gene: TRBJ2-4
V gene: TRBV20-1
CDR3 length: 11
CDR3 protein: CSAQGKNIQYF

J gene: TRBJ2-3
V gene: TRBV20-1
CDR3 length: 16
CDR3 protein: CSARDPQREGTDTQYF

J gene: TRBJ2-3
V gene: TRBV20-1
CDR3 length: 15
CDR3 protein: CSALMAQGATDTQYF

J gene: TRBJ2-6
V gene: TRBV5-6
CDR3 length: 13
CDR3 protein: CASSLNGANVLTF

J gene: TRBJ2-1
V gene: TRBV20-1
CDR3 length: 16
CDR3 protein: CSARGGRASSYNEQFF

J gene: TRBJ2-1
V gene: TRBV5-1
CDR3 length: 19
CDR3 protein: CASRWGAGSDTSSYNEQFF

J gene: TRBJ2-6
V gene: TRBV18
CDR3 length: 14
CDR3 protein: CASSREYGANVLTF

J gene: TRBJ1-1
V gene: TRBV27
CDR3 length: 14
CDR3 protein: CASSIGTDNTEAFF

J gene: TRBJ2-1
V gene: TRBV3-1
CDR3 length: 14
CDR3 protein: CASSSQINGGGEFF